These T cell receptor beta chains were read from a single sample in a study of radiation and T cells in renal cell carcinoma. The protocol was immunoSEQ multiplex PCR, while the TCRdb copy is restricted to in-frame clones and leaves out a portion. Altogether some 75,000 clones are present, about four fifths being singletons, with the ten largest covering roughly 6.3%. The sample in question was blood, obtained from a patient whose treatment included radiotherapy and nephrectomy. These receptors were taken from a man aged 60 to 69 with renal cell carcinoma. The CDR3 runs from the conserved cysteine through the conserved F or W. A D gene is named only where the DNA matches it firmly. Size is omitted from some rows. Given values are once, few, many or a class for expanded clones.

v_gene,abundance,j_gene,d_gene,CDR3nt,CDR3aa
TRBV7-2,NA,TRBJ2-7,NA,TGTGCCAGCAGCTTAGAAGGCCTTGGGGCCTACGAGCAGTACTTC,CASSLEGLGAYEQYF
TRBV5-8,once,TRBJ2-5,TRBD1,TGTGCCAGCAGCTCGACAGGGGGTATACAAGAGACCCAGTACTTC,CASSSTGGIQETQYF
TRBV7-2,NA,TRBJ2-2,NA,TGTGCCAGCAGCTTATTCATCGGGGAGCTGTTTTTT,CASSLFIGELFF
TRBV7-2,NA,TRBJ2-5,TRBD1,TGTGCCAGCACCGATCACAGGGGCCAAGAGACCCAGTACTTC,CASTDHRGQETQYF
TRBV29-1,NA,TRBJ2-2,TRBD1,TGCAGCGTTGGGGACAGTTCGAACACCGGGGAGCTGTTTTTT,CSVGDSSNTGELFF
TRBV18,NA,TRBJ1-1,NA,TGTGCCAGCTCACCGGAGGGGAGCACTGAAGCTTTCTTT,CASSPEGSTEAFF
TRBV6-6,NA,TRBJ2-5,TRBD1,TGTGCCAGCAACCCGTTTAGGGGACAGGGGGGCGAGACCCAGTACTTC,CASNPFRGQGGETQYF
TRBV6-5,NA,TRBJ1-4,NA,TGTGCCACTGGCACTGCCCATGAAAAACTGTTTTTT,CATGTAHEKLFF
TRBV2,NA,TRBJ2-5,NA,TGTGCCAGCAGTGAAGGGCAAATGAAGACCCAGTACTTC,CASSEGQMKTQYF
TRBV9,once,TRBJ1-1,NA,TGTGCCAGCAGCGTAGCTCCACAGGGCCGCACTGAAGCTTTCTTT,CASSVAPQGRTEAFF
TRBV2,NA,TRBJ2-3,NA,TGTGCCAGCCTACCCCGACAGGCGGATACGCAGTATTTT,CASLPRQADTQYF
TRBV10-3,NA,TRBJ2-2,TRBD1,TGTGCCATCAGTTCAGGGGGCAGCGCGAACACCGGGGAGCTGTTTTTT,CAISSGGSANTGELFF
TRBV4-3,NA,TRBJ1-1,NA,TGCGCCAGCAGCCAAGATCTACGCGAGAATGGAGCTTTCTTT,CASSQDLRENGAFF
TRBV9,once,TRBJ2-1,TRBD2,TGTGCCAGCAGCGTAGCGGGCGGGAGGGCCTACAATGAGCAGTTCTTC,CASSVAGGRAYNEQFF
TRBV11-3,NA,TRBJ2-5,TRBD1,TGTGCCAGCAGCCGTTCAGGGGGCATGGAGACCCAGTACTTC,CASSRSGGMETQYF
TRBV19,NA,TRBJ2-3,TRBD2,TGTGCCAGTAGGGGGACTAGCCCAACAGATACGCAGTATTTT,CASRGTSPTDTQYF
TRBV2,NA,TRBJ2-7,NA,TGTGCCAGCAGTGAAGCGAGGCGGACCTACGAGCAGTACTTC,CASSEARRTYEQYF
TRBV29-1,NA,TRBJ2-1,TRBD1,TGCAGCGGACAGGGCTCCTACAATGAGCAGTTCTTC,CSGQGSYNEQFF
TRBV7-2,NA,TRBJ1-1,NA,TGTGCCAGCAGCTTAGGGTCAAGGACTTTGAACACTGAAGCTTTCTTT,CASSLGSRTLNTEAFF
TRBV10-3,NA,TRBJ1-2,TRBD1,TGTGCCATCAGTGAGCCGGGACAGGGGGACGGCTACACCTTC,CAISEPGQGDGYTF
TRBV6-6,few,TRBJ2-5,TRBD1,TGTGCCAGCAGTTTGACAGGGGGTAAAGAGACCCAGTACTTC,CASSLTGGKETQYF
TRBV6-1,few,TRBJ1-6,NA,TGTGCCAGCAGTGAATCGGTCCCGGTCAGCTCCTATAATTCACCCCTCCACTTT,CASSESVPVSSYNSPLHF